This T cell receptor (beta chain) was documented in a study of cytomegalovirus exposure and HLA in healthy donors. Germline loops: CDR1 MDHEN, CDR2 SYDVKM. J was trimmed by 3 bases and V by 6 bases; bases with no gene match: 5. The CDR3 loop spans 13 amino acids. The method was immunoSEQ multiplex PCR; TCRdb's version includes in-frame clones alone and lacks a portion of them. The data hold 50,000 or so clones, with about 95% observed a single time. Sequenced sample: PBMCs. The receptor's source is a man between 18 and 29 years old in good health and CMV-seronegative. This chain uses TRBV28 with TRBJ2-7; 7 bases match TRBD1. CDR3 in amino acids: CASRGTVNYEQYF. For the CDR3, the DNA is TGTGCCAGCAGGGGGACAGTAAACTACGAGCAGTACTTC. Supplemented by reference TRBV28 and TRBJ2-7, the full variable domain reads DVKVTQSSRYLVKRTGEKVFLECVQDMDHENMFWYRQDPGLGLRLIYFSYDVKMKEKGDIPEGYSVSREKKERFSLILESASTNQTSMYLCASRGTVNYEQYFGPGTRLTVT.